The 15 T cell receptor beta chains in this list originate from one sample, sequenced in a study of blood T cell repertoires in COVID-19. TCRdb's table, derived via immunoSEQ multiplex PCR, lists solely in-frame clones and lacks some. The table includes 310,000 or so clones, about 89% detected once. The sequencing input was peripheral blood. All receptors come from a young man who had recovered from COVID-19.

This chain connects TRBV2 to TRBJ2-5; 10 nucleotides line up with TRBD1. V was pared by 6 bases and J by 5 bases, with 0 bases of the junction left unmatched. The CDR3 covers 12 residues. Germline values: CDR1 SNHLY, CDR2 FYNNEI. DNA for the CDR3: TGTGCCAGCAGGGGACAGGGGGAGACCCAGTACTTC. This sequence encodes CASRGQGETQYF.

J is TRBJ2-3 and V is TRBV14, with D possibly TRBD1 on 8 matching bases. Trimming took 0 bases from V and 4 from J, leaving 11 bases between them. Germline V gene lookup returns CDR1 SGHDN and CDR2 FVKESK. The CDR3 covers 15 residues. The CDR3 is CASSQETGGADTQYF. For the CDR3, the DNA is TGTGCCAGCAGCCAAGAAACAGGGGGGGCAGATACGCAGTATTTT.

The rearrangement uses TRBV18 and TRBJ1-1, with no clear D. Germline CDR1 and CDR2: KGHSH and LQKENI. This CDR3 region has 15 residues. V dropped 3 bases and J dropped 4 bases, with 15 bases sitting between them. This CDR3 is CASSPMESGGTEAFF. The CDR3 DNA follows: TGTGCCAGCTCACCTATGGAGAGTGGAGGCACTGAAGCTTTCTTT. The variable domain in full, completed from reference TRBV18 and TRBJ1-1, reads NAGVMQNPRHLVRRRGQEARLRCSPMKGHSHVYWYRQLPEEGLKFMVYLQKENIIDESGMPKERFSAEFPKEGPSILRIQQVVRGDSAAYFCASSPMESGGTEAFFGQGTRLTVV.

The chain couples TRBV27 to TRBJ2-1, with unresolved D. The CDR3 length is 14 residues. V was pared by 2 bases and J by 0 bases, with 5 bases between. Germline values: CDR1 MNHEY, CDR2 SMNVEV (reference sequence). The CDR3 nucleotides are TGTGCCAGCAGTTTACTTAGCTCCTACAATGAGCAGTTCTTC. Its translation is CASSLLSSYNEQFF.

Comments on this clone: The sample has other DNA sequences that encode this CDR3 too. This rearrangement joins TRBV5-1 to TRBJ1-3, with a weak D call TRBD1 (5 bases). The CDR3 has 16 amino acids. Trimming left V 0 bases short and J 0 bases short, with 10 bases between. The germline gives CDR1 SGHRS, CDR2 YFSETQ. CDR3 DNA sequence: TGCGCCAGCAGCTTGGGACAGCTGAGCTCTGGAAACACCATATATTTT. Translation gives CASSLGQLSSGNTIYF. The variable domain in full, completed from reference TRBV5-1 and TRBJ1-3, reads KAGVTQTPRYLIKTRGQQVTLSCSPISGHRSVSWYQQTPGQGLQFLFEYFSETQRNKGNFPGRFSGRQFSNSRSEMNVSTLELGDSALYLCASSLGQLSSGNTIYFGEGSWLTVV.

The genes are TRBV5-1 and TRBJ1-4; unclear D gene. Germline CDR1 and CDR2: SGHRS and YFSETQ. The CDR3 length is 17 residues. The ends were cut back, 0 bases at V and 2 bases at J, with 14 bases in the middle. CDR3 amino acids: CASSLDLRRATNEKLFF. In DNA form, the CDR3 reads TGCGCCAGCAGCTTGGATCTTCGGAGGGCTACTAATGAAAAACTGTTTTTT. Based on the CDR3 plus reference TRBV5-1 and TRBJ1-4, the full variable domain is KAGVTQTPRYLIKTRGQQVTLSCSPISGHRSVSWYQQTPGQGLQFLFEYFSETQRNKGNFPGRFSGRQFSNSRSEMNVSTLELGDSALYLCASSLDLRRATNEKLFFGSGTQLSVL.

The V gene is TRBV24-1, the J gene TRBJ2-1; 11 bases are a match to TRBD2. J lost 10 bases, V lost 3 bases, and 4 bases had no gene match. Germline V gene lookup returns CDR1 KGHDR and CDR2 SFDVKD. The CDR3 loop spans 14 amino acids. The CDR3 DNA reads as TGTGCCACCAGTGATCCTATAGCGGGGGGGGAGCAGTTCTTC. Translation: CATSDPIAGGEQFF.

The J gene is TRBJ1-3, the V gene TRBV7-2; 7 bases line up with TRBD1. V lost 5 bases and J lost 8; bases outside the gene matches: 6. Germline V gene data show CDR1 as SGHTA and CDR2 as FQGNSA. The CDR3 length is 13 residues. The DNA for the CDR3 is TGTGCCAGCAGCCCTTACAGGGGATACACCATATATTTT. Translated, it gives CASSPYRGYTIYF.

V usage is TRBV9 and J usage is TRBJ2-6; 9 bases match TRBD1. The CDR3 spans 17 residues. J gave up 0 bases and V 3 bases, and 4 bases lay outside the gene matches. Looked up from germline, CDR1 is SGDLS and CDR2 is YYNGEE. The CDR3 region has the DNA TGTGCCAGCAGCGAGGGACAGGGATCCTCTGGGGCCAACGTCCTGACTTTC. Protein product: CASSEGQGSSGANVLTF.

V usage is TRBV12-3 or TRBV12-4 and J usage is TRBJ1-1; TRBD1 matches 7 bases. With 1 base clipped from V and 11 bases from J, the junction kept 4 bases outside the gene matches. The CDR3 extends over 12 amino acids. Written as DNA, the CDR3 is TGTGCCAGCAGTTTAGGACAGGGACCGGCTTTCTTT. It is translated as CASSLGQGPAFF.

The chain uses TRBV6-5 and TRBJ1-5; tentatively, D is TRBD1 (5 bases). The V end lost 7 bases, the J end lost 4 bases, and 17 bases lay between the germline ends. CDR3 length: 15 residues. Germline CDR1 reads MNHEY; CDR2 reads SVGAGI. CDR3 sequence reads: CASMPTEVFNQPQHF. DNA of the CDR3: TGTGCCAGCATGCCGACAGAGGTTTTTAATCAGCCCCAGCATTTT.

This clone appeared a few times. The chain carries TRBV6-1 and TRBJ1-2; D might be TRBD1 (6 bases). This CDR3 region has 12 residues. V gave up 3 bases and J gave up 7 bases, with 9 bases separating them. Germline values: CDR1 MNHNS, CDR2 SASEGT. The CDR3 sequence: CASSDRGSGYTF. As DNA, the CDR3 is TGTGCCAGCAGTGACAGGGGAAGTGGCTACACCTTC.

The V gene is TRBV6-5, the J gene TRBJ2-7, with D perhaps TRBD2 (6 bases). This CDR3 region has 15 residues. The ends were cut back, 5 bases at V and 2 bases at J, with 16 bases in the middle. The germline gives CDR1 MNHEY, CDR2 SVGAGI. The CDR3 coding sequence is TGTGCCAGCAGTCGAACCTTGGGGGAGGCCTACGAGCAGTACTTC. It translates to CASSRTLGEAYEQYF.

The chain recombines TRBV4-1 with TRBJ2-2; 12 nucleotides align to TRBD2. The CDR3 loop spans 17 amino acids. The V gene's germline CDR1 is MGHRA and CDR2 YSYEKL. V shed 6 bases and J 0 bases; nucleotides not matched to a gene: 5. CDR3 sequence: CASRATSGGTNTGELFF. CDR3 DNA sequence: TGCGCCAGCAGAGCGACTAGCGGGGGCACGAACACCGGGGAGCTGTTTTTT.

This chain joins TRBV9 and TRBJ1-2, with a weak D call TRBD1 (5 bases). The V gene's germline CDR1 is SGDLS and CDR2 YYNGEE. V was pared by 4 bases and J by 10 bases, with 23 bases between. This CDR3 is 15 amino acids long. The CDR3 DNA is TGTGCCAGCAGCCCCCCCGGGGGGTTCGTGCGTGACTACACCTTC. This sequence encodes CASSPPGGFVRDYTF.